This TCR beta chain comes out of a study of blood T cell repertoires in COVID-19. Study context: PBMCs, B-cell-depleted T cells, or T cells were the source of the cDNA or gDNA that made up the material.

The sample holds one count of this clone. Germline V lookup: CDR1 SGHNT, CDR2 YYREEE (reference sequence). The CDR3 consists of 14 residues. J was trimmed by 4 bases and V by 4 bases; bases with no gene match: 5. TCRdb keeps only in-frame clones here, not all; method: immunoSEQ multiplex PCR. The table lists some 420,000 clones, roughly nine tenths of them singletons. The source material was PBMCs or T cells enriched from blood (not recorded which). The source of this sequence is a man under 40 who had recovered from COVID-19. The chain carries TRBV5-4 and TRBJ2-3; 8 positions match TRBD1. The CDR3 DNA reads TGTGCCAGCAGCACCGACAGGGGACCAGATACGCAGTATTTT. It translates to CASSTDRGPDTQYF.